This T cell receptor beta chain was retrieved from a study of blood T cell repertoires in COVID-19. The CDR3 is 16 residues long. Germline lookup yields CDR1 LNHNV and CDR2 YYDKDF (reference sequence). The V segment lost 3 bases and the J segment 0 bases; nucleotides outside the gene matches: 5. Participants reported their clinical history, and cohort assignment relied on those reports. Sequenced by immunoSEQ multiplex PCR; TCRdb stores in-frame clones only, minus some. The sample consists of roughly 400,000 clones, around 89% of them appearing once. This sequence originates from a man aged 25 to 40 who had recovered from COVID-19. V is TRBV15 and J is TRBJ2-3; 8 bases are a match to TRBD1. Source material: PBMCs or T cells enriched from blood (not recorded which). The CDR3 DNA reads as TGTGCCACCAGCAGGGGACAGGATCAAAGCACAGATACGCAGTATTTT. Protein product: CATSRGQDQSTDTQYF.